This T cell receptor (beta chain) was sequenced for a study of cytomegalovirus exposure and HLA in healthy donors. Study-level results: Immune exposure information comprised only CMV serostatus.

Donors likely had unrecorded immune exposures despite being nominally healthy when sampled. A multiplex PCR was run with 60 Vbeta primers and 13 Jbeta primers. Libraries were prepared by immunoSEQ multiplex PCR; TCRdb keeps only in-frame clonotypes and omits some of them. Of 160,000 or so clones listed, over 75% are singletons. V lost 8 bases and J 6 bases, leaving 22 bases between the germline ends. From germline, CDR1 is MDHEN and CDR2 SYDVKM. This CDR3 contains 15 residues. This clone was detected only a few times. Its antigen is unknown. The receptor's source is a man in his fifties or sixties in good health and CMV-seronegative. Sequencing was performed on PBMCs. The rearrangement links TRBV28 to TRBJ1-2; possibly TRBD1 for D (5 bases). CDR3 in amino acids: CASCVQSGSINGYTF. The CDR3, as DNA: TGTGCCAGCTGCGTCCAATCAGGGTCTATCAATGGCTACACCTTC.